This TCR beta chain was profiled in a study of cytomegalovirus exposure and HLA in healthy donors. Study-wide results and limits: With high specificity and sensitivity, the classifier reportedly diagnosed cytomegalovirus status. In a later analysis, common viral pathogens appeared linked to several of the most significant clusters.

Germline V gives CDR1 ENHRY, CDR2 SYGVKD. CDR3 length: 15 residues. V dropped 6 bases and J dropped 5 bases, with 19 bases sitting between them. This clone was counted a few times. Its specificity is not known. With 60 Vbeta and 13 Jbeta primers, the PCR was carried out. The repertoire was sequenced with immunoSEQ multiplex PCR; TCRdb's copy has only in-frame clones and lacks some. In the table there are 150,000 to 200,000 clones, 78% of which are singletons. Sequencing was performed on PBMCs. The sequence derives from a woman between 50 and 59 years old in good health and CMV-seropositive. This sequence joins TRBV10-3 and TRBJ2-5, with a possible D match to TRBD2 (7 bases). DNA of the CDR3: TGTGCCATCAGGGGAGGGGGGGCCGTGGATGAGACCCAGTACTTC. Translation: CAIRGGGAVDETQYF.